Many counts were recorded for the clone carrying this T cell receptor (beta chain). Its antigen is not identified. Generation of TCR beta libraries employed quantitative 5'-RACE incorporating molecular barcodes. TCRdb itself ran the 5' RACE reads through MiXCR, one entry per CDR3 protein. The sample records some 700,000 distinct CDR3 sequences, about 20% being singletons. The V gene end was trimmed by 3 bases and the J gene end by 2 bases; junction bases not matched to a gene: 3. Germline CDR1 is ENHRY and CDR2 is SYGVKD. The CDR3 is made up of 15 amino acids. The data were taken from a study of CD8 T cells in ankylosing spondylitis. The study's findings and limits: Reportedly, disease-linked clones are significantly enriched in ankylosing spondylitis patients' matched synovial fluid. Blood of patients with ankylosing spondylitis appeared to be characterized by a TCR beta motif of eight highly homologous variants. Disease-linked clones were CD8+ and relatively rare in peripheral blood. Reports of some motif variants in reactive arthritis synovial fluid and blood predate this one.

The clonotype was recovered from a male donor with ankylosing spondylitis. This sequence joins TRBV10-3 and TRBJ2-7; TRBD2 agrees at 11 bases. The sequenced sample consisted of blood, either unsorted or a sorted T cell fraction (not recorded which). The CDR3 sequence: CAISEGTSGTYEQYF. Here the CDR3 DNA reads TGTGCCATCAGTGAAGGGACTAGCGGTACCTACGAGCAGTACTTC.